These 26 T cell receptor beta chains share one sample of origin, sequenced in a study of control samples from healthy donors and cancer patients. Repertoires were generated with immunoSEQ multiplex PCR, while TCRdb's copy carries only in-frame clones and drops some. Among under 140,000 clones, roughly 90% were seen once, and the ten largest hold roughly 3.5%. Specimen: PBMCs. Receptor source: a woman aged 60-75 years with lung cancer.

This chain connects TRBV6-5 to TRBJ1-3; D is possibly TRBD1 (6 bases). V was clipped by 0 bases and J by 5 bases, with 14 bases between them. Germline CDR1 and CDR2: MNHEY and SVGAGI. The CDR3 sequence is 16 residues long. The CDR3 region is CASSYSTTGGRNTIYF. The CDR3 DNA follows: TGTGCCAGCAGTTACTCGACGACAGGAGGACGAAACACCATATATTTT.

The genes are TRBV19 and TRBJ2-2; D unclear. This CDR3 region has 14 residues. Germline CDR1 is LNHDA and CDR2 is SQIVND (reference sequence). The germline V and J ends were trimmed by 2 bases and 1 base, with 5 bases remaining between them. In nucleotides, the CDR3 is TGTGCCAGTAGTATAAGGAAGAACACCGGGGAGCTGTTTTTT. It codes for CASSIRKNTGELFF. Combining the CDR3 with reference TRBV19 and TRBJ2-2 gives the whole variable domain DGGITQSPKYLFRKEGQNVTLSCEQNLNHDAMYWYRQDPGQGLRLIYYSQIVNDFQKGDIAEGYSVSREKKESFPLTVTSAQKNPTAFYLCASSIRKNTGELFFGEGSRLTVL.

This chain connects TRBV30 to TRBJ2-1; D possibly corresponds to TRBD1 (6 bases). The CDR3 covers 14 residues. V gave up 0 bases and J gave up 7 bases, with 13 bases separating them. Per germline, CDR1 GTSNPN and CDR2 SVGIG (reference sequence). CDR3 sequence reads: CAWSVGGSRNEQFF. In DNA, the CDR3 is TGTGCCTGGAGTGTAGGGGGTAGTCGGAATGAGCAGTTCTTC.

Turning to this clone: Distinct nucleotide sequences in the sample also encode this CDR3. The chain couples TRBV11-2 to TRBJ1-6; tentatively, D is TRBD1 (6 bases). Germline V lookup: CDR1 SGHAT, CDR2 FQNNGV. V was trimmed by 0 bases and J by 13 bases, leaving 16 bases between them. This CDR3 is built from 15 residues. CDR3 region: CASSLESGARSPLHF. CDR3 DNA sequence: TGTGCCAGCAGCTTAGAATCGGGGGCGCGTTCGCCCCTCCACTTT.

This rearrangement joins TRBV20-1 to TRBJ1-2; no reliable D call. Germline CDR1 is DFQATT and CDR2 is SNEGSKA (reference sequence). V was trimmed by 3 bases and J by 7 bases, leaving 12 bases between them. This CDR3 is built from 12 residues. In DNA, the CDR3 is TGCAGTGCTAGTCTCCTGTCGGGTGGCTACACCTTC. Its protein is CSASLLSGGYTF.

In its sample, this clone was seen once. This chain connects TRBV7-9 to TRBJ2-7, with 7 bases matching TRBD2. V shed 1 base, J shed 3 bases, and the junction held 6 bases outside the gene matches. The V gene's germline CDR1 is SEHNR and CDR2 FQNEAQ (reference sequence). The CDR3 spans 15 residues. The CDR3 region has the DNA TGTGCCAGCAGCTTAGACCGCGCGGGGGTCTACGAGCAGTACTTC. Protein product: CASSLDRAGVYEQYF.

The chain couples TRBV28 to TRBJ2-7; 9 bases line up with TRBD2. There are 14 residues in the CDR3. V shed 3 bases, J shed 5 bases, and the junction held 5 bases outside the gene matches. Per the germline V gene, CDR1 is MDHEN and CDR2 is SYDVKM. Here the CDR3 reads CASSFSGRNDEQYF. Written as DNA, the CDR3 is TGTGCCAGCAGTTTTAGCGGGAGAAACGACGAGCAGTACTTC. The whole variable domain, remainder taken from reference TRBV28 and TRBJ2-7, is DVKVTQSSRYLVKRTGEKVFLECVQDMDHENMFWYRQDPGLGLRLIYFSYDVKMKEKGDIPEGYSVSREKKERFSLILESASTNQTSMYLCASSFSGRNDEQYFGPGTRLTVT.

The DNA for the CDR3 is TGTGCCAGCAGTTCAGAACTAGCAGGGAATGAAAAACTGTTTTTT. The encoded protein is CASSSELAGNEKLFF. V and J are TRBV27 and TRBJ1-4, with D perhaps matching TRBD1 (5 bases). This CDR3 has 15 residues. The germline V gene has CDR1 MNHEY and CDR2 SMNVEV (reference sequence). V was shortened by 4 bases and J by 5 bases, with 14 bases between the two germline ends. Full variable domain (rest looked up from reference TRBV27 and TRBJ1-4): EAQVTQNPRYLITVTGKKLTVTCSQNMNHEYMSWYRQDPGLGLRQIYYSMNVEVTDKGDVPEGYKVSRKEKRNFPLILESPSPNQTSLYFCASSSELAGNEKLFFGSGTQLSVL.

This clone was counted a few times. This chain links TRBV28 with TRBJ1-5; D possibly corresponds to TRBD1 (5 bases). Trimming removed 4 bases from V and 0 bases from J, with 13 bases in between. This CDR3 has 16 amino acids. Germline V gene lookup returns CDR1 MDHEN and CDR2 SYDVKM. The CDR3 reads CASSWDAIHSNQPQHF. In DNA, the CDR3 is TGTGCCAGCAGTTGGGACGCGATACATAGCAATCAGCCCCAGCATTTT.

The V gene is TRBV12-3 or TRBV12-4, the J gene TRBJ2-5; no reliable D call. Trimming stripped 3 bases from V and 7 bases from J, with 12 bases between. The CDR3 is 13 residues long. The CDR3 spells CASSFGKGGTQYF. The CDR3 nucleotides are TGTGCCAGCAGTTTTGGAAAGGGTGGGACCCAGTACTTC.

This chain links TRBV25-1 with TRBJ1-1; maybe TRBD1 (5 bases). Germline V gives CDR1 MGHDK, CDR2 SYGVNS. The CDR3 is 15 amino acids. The V end was cut by 2 bases, the J end by 1 base, with 11 bases between. CDR3 region: CASSEDGHSNTEAFF. The CDR3 bases are TGTGCCAGCAGTGAAGACGGACACTCGAACACTGAAGCTTTCTTT.

The genes are TRBV27 and TRBJ1-2; maybe TRBD1 (6 bases). The germline gives CDR1 MNHEY, CDR2 SMNVEV (reference sequence). Trimming cost V 11 bases and J 5 bases, with 12 bases left between them. This CDR3 is built from 11 residues. The CDR3 DNA reads TGTGCCGTAAAGGGGGGGTATGGCTACACCTTC. Translating gives CAVKGGYGYTF.

As for this clone: This CDR3 is also generated by other DNA sequences in the sample. V is TRBV18 and J is TRBJ1-1; D is undetermined. Trimming took 6 bases from V and 0 from J, leaving 8 bases between them. The CDR3 runs 13 residues. Germline V lookup: CDR1 KGHSH, CDR2 LQKENI. CDR3 amino acids: CASSPGLNTEAFF. DNA for the CDR3: TGTGCCAGCTCCCCTGGACTGAACACTGAAGCTTTCTTT.

This rearrangement joins TRBV2 to TRBJ2-7, with 7 bases fitting TRBD2. V trimming: 7 bases; J trimming: 2 bases; junction bases outside the gene matches: 8. In germline, CDR1 is SNHLY, CDR2 FYNNEI. The CDR3 extends over 14 amino acids. CDR3 sequence reads: CASNLGGSTYEQYF. The CDR3 DNA follows: TGTGCCAGCAACCTGGGGGGGAGTACCTACGAGCAGTACTTC.

The chain is built from TRBV9 and TRBJ2-1, with 8 bases fitting TRBD2. Trimming took 0 bases from V and 3 from J; bases not matched to a gene: 5. The V gene's germline CDR1 is SGDLS and CDR2 YYNGEE. This CDR3 contains 16 residues. The CDR3 reads CASSVAGSGNYNEQFF. For the CDR3, the DNA is TGTGCCAGCAGCGTAGCGGGTAGCGGGAACTACAATGAGCAGTTCTTC.

This sequence joins TRBV6-1 and TRBJ2-2; D is possibly TRBD1 or TRBD2 (6 bases each). Germline CDR1 reads MNHNS; CDR2 reads SASEGT. Trimming removed 1 base at V and 3 bases at J, with 15 bases between. There are 17 residues in the CDR3. The CDR3 DNA follows: TGTGCCAGCAGTGAAGTATTTTCGGGGGCCGACACCGGGGAGCTGTTTTTT. Amino acid sequence: CASSEVFSGADTGELFF.

The gene calls are TRBV6-6 and TRBJ1-5; possible D gene TRBD1, 5 bases. CDR1 is MNHNY and CDR2 is SVGAGI in the germline V gene (reference sequence). Trimming took 2 bases from V and 4 from J, leaving 12 bases between them. The CDR3 runs to 15 residues. The chain's CDR3 is CASSYSRDSNQPQHF. CDR3 nucleotides: TGTGCCAGCAGTTACAGCCGGGACTCTAATCAGCCCCAGCATTTT.

The chain combines TRBV28 with TRBJ1-5; 7 bases align to TRBD1. The CDR3 is 14 amino acids. Germline V lookup: CDR1 MDHEN, CDR2 SYDVKM. V shed 6 bases and J 2 bases; nucleotides not matched to a gene: 4. CDR3 protein: CASSFDRGNQPQHF. DNA for the CDR3: TGTGCCAGCAGCTTCGACAGGGGCAATCAGCCCCAGCATTTT.

V is TRBV29-1 and J is TRBJ1-1, with TRBD1 as a possible D gene (6 bases). V lost 7 bases and J 5 bases, leaving 14 bases between the germline ends. CDR3 length equals 12 residues. In germline, CDR1 is SQVTM, CDR2 ANQGSEA. CDR3 amino acids: CSAVGAGTEAFF. As DNA, the CDR3 is TGCAGCGCCGTGGGGGCAGGTACTGAAGCTTTCTTT.

V gene TRBV6-5 combines with J gene TRBJ1-2; D not certain. The CDR3 covers 12 residues. Trimming took 9 bases from V and 2 from J, leaving 10 bases between them. Per the germline V gene, CDR1 is MNHEY and CDR2 is SVGAGI. Here the CDR3 reads CASNRDNYGYTF. The CDR3 DNA is TGTGCCAGTAATAGAGACAACTATGGCTACACCTTC.

V is TRBV5-4 and J is TRBJ1-1; D is ambiguous. The V gene lost 0 bases and the J gene lost 4 bases, with 10 bases spanning the gap. The CDR3 is 14 amino acids. The germline gives CDR1 SGHNT, CDR2 YYREEE (reference sequence). In nucleotides, the CDR3 is TGTGCCAGCAGCTTGGCTGGGAATCCCACTGAAGCTTTCTTT. Encoded protein: CASSLAGNPTEAFF.

This chain connects TRBV6-5 to TRBJ1-2, with 9 bases aligning to TRBD1. The germline gives CDR1 MNHEY, CDR2 SVGAGI. This CDR3 is 13 amino acids long. V lost 6 bases, J lost 2 bases, and 1 base stayed unmatched. The CDR3 sequence: CASRGTGNYGYTF. DNA for the CDR3: TGTGCCAGCAGAGGGACAGGGAACTATGGCTACACCTTC.

The chain has TRBV4-1 and TRBJ2-2; D tentatively reads TRBD1 or TRBD2 (5 bases each). The V end lost 0 bases, the J end lost 2 bases, and 16 bases lay between the germline ends. The CDR3 runs to 18 residues. The germline V gene encodes CDR1 MGHRA and CDR2 YSYEKL. CDR3 sequence reads: CASSQDGQGTVNTGELFF. In DNA, the CDR3 is TGCGCCAGCAGCCAAGATGGACAAGGGACGGTAAACACCGGGGAGCTGTTTTTT.

This clone was seen more than once but under ten times. The chain carries TRBV19 and TRBJ2-1, with 7 bases that match TRBD2. The CDR3 runs 15 residues. Germline V gene lookup returns CDR1 LNHDA and CDR2 SQIVND (reference sequence). The junction had 11 bases not matched to a gene; V was cut back by 5 bases and J by 7 bases. Written as DNA, the CDR3 is TGTGCCAGTAGTGTATCCGCGGGCGGGAGTAATGAGCAGTTCTTC. This codes for CASSVSAGGSNEQFF.

The chain links TRBV29-1 to TRBJ1-2; 12 bases align to TRBD1. V was clipped by 6 bases and J by 3 bases; unmatched bases: 8. Germline V lookup: CDR1 SQVTM, CDR2 ANQGSEA. The CDR3 has 15 residues. CDR3 protein: CSVGQGAFQDYGYTF. The CDR3 DNA reads TGCAGCGTGGGACAGGGGGCCTTCCAAGACTATGGCTACACCTTC. Drawing the rest from reference TRBV29-1 and TRBJ1-2, the complete variable domain is SAVISQKPSRDICQRGTSLTIQCQVDSQVTMMFWYRQQPGQSLTLIATANQGSEATYESGFVIDKFPISRPNLTFSTLTVSNMSPEDSSIYLCSVGQGAFQDYGYTFGSGTRLTVV.

A few counts support this clone. This chain connects TRBV5-6 to TRBJ1-2, with no clear D. The CDR3 has 12 residues. Germline values: CDR1 SGHDT, CDR2 YYEEEE. V was pared by 4 bases and J by 1 base, with 5 bases between. As DNA, the CDR3 is TGTGCCAGCAGCGAAGGTAACTATGGCTACACCTTC. Protein: CASSEGNYGYTF.